Below, one T cell receptor beta chain is given with its context. Germline V CDR1 and CDR2: LNHDA, SQIVND (reference sequence). There are 18 residues in the CDR3. V was trimmed by 6 bases and J by 0 bases, leaving 18 bases between them. This entry is derived from a study of blood T cell repertoires in COVID-19. The repertoire was sequenced with immunoSEQ multiplex PCR; TCRdb's copy has only in-frame clones and lacks some. This repertoire shows 200,000 to 300,000 clones, less than 90% found once; its top ten account for roughly 1.4%. The sequencing sample was made of peripheral blood. The receptor was derived from a woman in her thirties or forties who had recovered from COVID-19. The V gene is TRBV19, the J gene TRBJ2-6, with a weak D call TRBD2 (7 bases). The CDR3 sequence: CASRDRRLAASGANVLTF. The DNA for the CDR3 is TGTGCCAGTAGAGACAGGCGCCTAGCGGCCTCTGGGGCCAACGTCCTGACTTTC.